This T cell receptor beta chain appears in the sequencing data of a study of CD8 T cells in Susac syndrome. CD8+ and CD4+ T cells from blood underwent TCR beta sequencing. CD8+ and CD4+ T cells were negatively isolated; TEMRA cells were FACS-enriched. The CDR3 totals 14 residues. Trimming stripped 5 bases from V and 8 bases from J, with 18 bases between. Study-wide findings and caveats: It was acknowledged in the study that the number of individuals who were included in its TCR sequencing and HLA analysis was relatively small.

It was with random hexamers that roughly 0.5 to 1 ug RNA was reverse transcribed. The CDR3 of TCR beta was amplified by immunoSEQ multiplex PCR across 54 Vbeta and 13 Jbeta. TCRdb independently ran MiXCR on the immunoSEQ multiplex PCR reads; one entry per CDR3 protein. This sample has 150,000 to 200,000 distinct CDR3 sequences; around 94% occur once, and the top ten carry around 0.14%. This clonotype occurred once. Its antigen remains unidentified. V gene TRBV12-3 or TRBV12-4 combines with J gene TRBJ1-1, with D possibly being TRBD1 (5 bases). Material for sequencing was CD4+ T cells from PBMCs. The clonotype was recovered from a human donor in good health. As DNA, the CDR3 is TGTGCCAGCAGTGGTAGGGGTAACGCGAGGGAAGCTTTCTTT. The encoded protein is CASSGRGNAREAFF.